There are a few counts of the clone carrying this T cell receptor beta chain. Produced via immunoSEQ multiplex PCR; TCRdb's table is partial and in-frame only. The sample yields fewer than 1 million clones, 90% to 98% seen once. This entry is derived from a study of shared clonotypes between healthy human individuals. The ends were cut back, 4 bases at V and 3 bases at J, with 22 bases in the middle. Germline V gives CDR1 SEHNR, CDR2 FQNEAQ (reference sequence). This CDR3 contains 18 residues. Naive CD8 isolation took CD45RO-negative cells positively selected for CCR7 and excluded terminally differentiated effector memory CD45RA+ cells.

The rearrangement uses TRBV7-9 and TRBJ2-4; D possibly uses TRBD1 or TRBD2 (5 bases each). The TCR was taken from a man aged 25 to 40 in good health. Sequencing was carried out using naive CD8+ T cells sorted from blood. CDR3 in DNA: TGTGCCAGCAGCTCCCCTGATATGAGGGGTAGGGACAAAAACATTCAGTACTTC. This translates into CASSSPDMRGRDKNIQYF.